The 10 T cell receptor beta chains below were found in one sample sequenced in a study of Tregs in tolerant kidney transplant recipients. Sequencing used immunoSEQ multiplex PCR; TCRdb keeps in-frame clones, though not all of them. Here the sample spans 85,000 to 90,000 clones, around 94% being singletons. Material: CD8+ T cells from blood. These receptors were taken from a human donor in good health.

The chain carries TRBV6-5 and TRBJ1-1; D is uncertain. The CDR3 consists of 13 residues. Deletions cut 2 bases from V and 1 base from J, with 5 bases between. In germline, CDR1 is MNHEY, CDR2 SVGAGI. The CDR3 sequence: CASSYGWNTEAFF. The CDR3 DNA is TGTGCCAGCAGTTACGGGTGGAACACTGAAGCTTTCTTT.

The chain links TRBV27 to TRBJ1-1; perhaps TRBD1 as D (5 bases). CDR3 length equals 15 residues. Germline V gives CDR1 MNHEY, CDR2 SMNVEV (reference sequence). The ends were cut back, 6 bases at V and 1 base at J, with 15 bases in the middle. Written as DNA, the CDR3 is TGTGCCAGCAGACGCTTGGACACACAGAACACTGAAGCTTTCTTT. It codes for CASRRLDTQNTEAFF.

This chain joins TRBV4-1 and TRBJ2-1, with unresolved D. Trimming pared 1 base from V and 5 bases from J, leaving 6 bases between. The CDR3 consists of 13 residues. Germline CDR1 and CDR2: MGHRA and YSYEKL. CDR3 in DNA: TGCGCCAGCAGCCAAGGAAGGGACAATGAGCAGTTCTTC. Its translation is CASSQGRDNEQFF.

V gene TRBV7-9 combines with J gene TRBJ1-1; D remains ambiguous. The CDR3 has 11 residues. Germline values: CDR1 SEHNR, CDR2 FQNEAQ (reference sequence). V was pared by 3 bases and J by 3 bases, with 2 bases between. The CDR3 DNA reads as TGTGCCAGCAGCTTTGACACTGAAGCTTTCTTT. This translates into CASSFDTEAFF.

The DNA of the CDR3 is TGTGCCAGCAGTTACGGGGGGCCTGGCTACACCTTC. Translation gives CASSYGGPGYTF. This chain uses TRBV6-5 with TRBJ1-2; D perhaps matches TRBD1 (6 bases). The CDR3 contains 12 residues. V lost 2 bases, J lost 7 bases, and 8 bases lay in between. In germline, CDR1 is MNHEY, CDR2 SVGAGI.

This chain connects TRBV6-5 to TRBJ2-5, with D uncertain. This CDR3 is 12 amino acids long. Trimming took 5 bases from V and 5 from J, leaving 9 bases between them. Per the germline V gene, CDR1 is MNHEY and CDR2 is SVGAGI. CDR3 residues: CASSDALETQYF. Here the CDR3 DNA reads TGTGCCAGCAGTGACGCGCTTGAGACCCAGTACTTC.

The CDR3 coding sequence is TGTGCCAGCATAAGGGGGGATGAAGCTTTCTTT. Translated, it gives CASIRGDEAFF. The rearrangement links TRBV6-1 to TRBJ1-1, with D possibly TRBD1 on 6 matching bases. This CDR3 spans 11 amino acids. CDR1 is MNHNS and CDR2 is SASEGT in the germline V gene. Trimming stripped 7 bases from V and 7 bases from J, with 10 bases between.

J is TRBJ2-2 and V is TRBV10-1; D gene unclear. Trimming stripped 3 bases from V and 6 bases from J, with 8 bases between. The germline gives CDR1 WNHNN, CDR2 SYGVQD (reference sequence). This CDR3 comprises 13 residues. Here the CDR3 reads CASSDWVPGELFF. CDR3 sequence (DNA): TGCGCCAGCAGTGACTGGGTTCCCGGGGAGCTGTTTTTT.

CDR3 residues: CASSLEGGTGGYEQYF. In DNA, the CDR3 is TGTGCCAGCAGCTTAGAGGGTGGGACAGGGGGCTACGAGCAGTACTTC. The rearrangement joins TRBV11-2 to TRBJ2-7; 11 bases fit TRBD1. The germline V gene encodes CDR1 SGHAT and CDR2 FQNNGV. This CDR3 has 16 residues. V was pared by 0 bases and J by 3 bases, with 4 bases of the junction left unmatched.

The rearrangement uses TRBV19 and TRBJ1-4, with no clear D. Deletions cut 2 bases from V and 7 bases from J, with 29 bases between. Germline-derived CDR1 and CDR2 are LNHDA and SQIVND (reference sequence). This CDR3 is 20 amino acids long. CDR3 protein: CASSINLLIWASSRGEKLFF. CDR3 nucleotide sequence: TGTGCCAGTAGTATAAATCTTTTGATCTGGGCTTCTTCTCGGGGTGAAAAACTGTTTTTT.